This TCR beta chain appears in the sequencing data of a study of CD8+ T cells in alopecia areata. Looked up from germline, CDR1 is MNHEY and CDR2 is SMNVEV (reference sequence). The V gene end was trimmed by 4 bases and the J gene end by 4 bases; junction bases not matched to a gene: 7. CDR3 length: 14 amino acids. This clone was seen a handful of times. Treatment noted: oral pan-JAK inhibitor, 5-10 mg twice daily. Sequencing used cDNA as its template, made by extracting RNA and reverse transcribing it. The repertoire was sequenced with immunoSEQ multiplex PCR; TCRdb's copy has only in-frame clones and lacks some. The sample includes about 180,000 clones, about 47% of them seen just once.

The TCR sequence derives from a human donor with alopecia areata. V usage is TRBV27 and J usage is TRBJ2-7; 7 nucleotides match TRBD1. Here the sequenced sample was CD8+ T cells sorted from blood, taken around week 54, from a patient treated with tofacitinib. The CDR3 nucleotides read TGTGCCAGCAGTTCCGACGGGACAGAATACGAGCAGTACTTC. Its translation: CASSSDGTEYEQYF.